The 20 T cell receptor beta chains given below trace back to one sample, sequenced in a study of Graves' ophthalmopathy and Graves' hyperthyroidism (dated by TCRdb to the late 2010s). The listed sequencing device is Illumina HiSeq 2000. For repertoire sequencing, TCR beta CDR3 regions were amplified from RNA transcripts. A first-round RT-PCR used HTBI primers with the Qiagen OneStep RT-PCR kit, followed by a second-round multiplex PCR, size selection and purification. TCRdb reanalyzed the raw reads on its own, using fastp at Q25 for trimming and MiXCR for clone calling, and kept in-frame beta chains. Each CDR3 protein appears once, grouped with its most common genes and DNA. This sample lists 400,000 to 500,000 distinct CDR3 sequences; roughly 21% were detected once. Of the sample, 3% is held by the ten largest clones. Sequenced sample: peripheral blood. The receptors were gathered from a woman under 30 with stable Graves' hyperthyroidism. Donor details come from another sample of the same person, matched by shared clones.

The rearrangement uses TRBV28 and TRBJ1-6, with D maybe TRBD1 (5 bases). The CDR3 totals 15 residues. Germline CDR1 MDHEN, CDR2 SYDVKM. V lost 5 bases to trimming and J lost 4 bases, with 12 bases between them. The CDR3 is CASSRAGPYNSPLHF. CDR3 DNA: TGTGCCAGCAGTCGAGCGGGACCTTATAATTCACCCCTCCACTTT.

This clonotype appeared many times. The chain has TRBV7-2 and TRBJ1-2; no clear D gene. The CDR3 has 14 amino acids. Germline-derived CDR1 and CDR2 are SGHTA and FQGNSA. Trimming removed 1 base from V and 4 bases from J, with 10 bases in between. CDR3 in amino acids: CASSLVRRTYGYTF. CDR3 bases: TGTGCCAGCAGCTTAGTTCGGCGGACCTATGGCTACACCTTC.

Many counts were recorded for this clonotype. V usage is TRBV6-4 and J usage is TRBJ2-7; possibly TRBD1 or TRBD2 for D (6 bases each). The germline V gene encodes CDR1 MRHNA and CDR2 SNTAGT. Trimming took off 4 bases at V and 6 bases at J, with 16 bases between the two ends. The CDR3 covers 14 residues. CDR3 coding DNA: TGTGCCAGCAGTGCAGAGGGGGGATCCCCCGAGCAGTACTTC. Translated: CASSAEGGSPEQYF.

This clonotype has more than one count but fewer than ten. This may stem from a read error, because a much larger clone lies one nucleotide away. The genes are TRBV13 and TRBJ2-7; maybe TRBD2 (5 bases). Trimming shortened V by 6 bases and J by 3 bases, and 12 bases separated the two germline ends. The germline V gene encodes CDR1 PRHDT and CDR2 FYEKMQ (reference sequence). The CDR3 is made up of 13 amino acids. In DNA, the CDR3 is TGTGCCAGCAGGGCCGGGGAGCTCTACGAGCAGTACGTC. It codes for CASRAGELYEQYV.

This clonotype was recorded many times. The genes are TRBV30 and TRBJ2-5; 7 nucleotides align to TRBD2. CDR1 and CDR2 (germline): GTSNPN, SVGIG (reference sequence). Trimming at V came to 4 bases and at J to 5 bases, leaving 16 bases not matched to a gene. This CDR3 spans 16 amino acids. In nucleotides, the CDR3 is TGTGCCTGGACCGCCAGAACTAGCGTGGGCGGGGAGACCCAGTACTTC. This sequence encodes CAWTARTSVGGETQYF.

Comments on this clonotype: A clone one base away is much larger, so this may be a read error. Given the absence of the conserved phenylalanine or tryptophan at the CDR3 end, a read error is likely. The chain carries TRBV19 and TRBJ2-7; 9 bases match TRBD2. This CDR3 is 14 amino acids long. Trimming cost V 7 bases and J 3 bases; bases outside gene matches: 7. From germline, CDR1 is LNHDA and CDR2 SQIVND (reference sequence). The CDR3 region has the DNA TGTGCCAGTAAGACTAGCGGAGGGGGCTACGAGCAGTACTAC. Its translation: CASKTSGGGYEQYY.

This clonotype occurred many times. The junction differs from germline at one of its ends, possibly a read error. This chain joins TRBV12-3 or TRBV12-4 and TRBJ1-1, with a weak D call TRBD1 (5 bases). CDR3 length: 13 residues. Here the CDR3 DNA reads TGTGCCGGCAGCATCGGACAGAACACTGAAGCTTTCTTT. Encoded protein: CAGSIGQNTEAFF.

Notes on this clonotype: A read error may be the cause here, since a much bigger clone is one base away. The chain has TRBV28 and TRBJ2-5; D is uncertain. CDR1 and CDR2 (germline): MDHEN, SYDVKM. This CDR3 spans 16 amino acids. This chain's CDR3 is CASSSYQSEIQETKYF. The CDR3 region has the DNA TGTGCCAGCAGTTCCTATCAGTCGGAAATCCAAGAGACCAAGTACTTC.

This clonotype was observed many times. The gene calls are TRBV28 and TRBJ2-7; no firm D call. Germline V gene lookup returns CDR1 MDHEN and CDR2 SYDVKM. Between the trimmed V and J ends, which lost 1 base and 6 bases, there was a span of 7 bases. The CDR3 runs 12 residues. The CDR3 DNA reads as TGTGCCAGCAGTTTATTCGGTTTCGAGCAGTACTTC. Protein product: CASSLFGFEQYF.

There are many counts of this clonotype. The chain links TRBV4-1 to TRBJ1-2; a possible D gene is TRBD1 (5 bases). Trimming left V 5 bases short and J 1 base short, with 14 bases between. There are 15 residues in the CDR3. Looked up from germline, CDR1 is MGHRA and CDR2 is YSYEKL. CDR3 region: CASSVRDGFNYGYTF. In DNA, the CDR3 is TGCGCCAGCAGCGTAAGGGACGGTTTTAACTATGGCTACACCTTC.

The V gene is TRBV2, the J gene TRBJ2-2, with no clear D. V dropped 8 bases and J dropped 4 bases, with 14 bases sitting between them. CDR3 length: 14 residues. CDR1 is SNHLY, CDR2 FYNNEI, per germline. CDR3 residues: CASSPAPSTGELFF. CDR3 bases: TGTGCCAGCTCCCCAGCCCCGAGCACCGGGGAGCTGTTTTTT.

The CDR3: CASSSRTSGRATGELFF. For the CDR3, the DNA is TGTGCCAGCAGCTCCCGGACTAGCGGGAGGGCTACCGGGGAGCTGTTTTTT. The chain has TRBV11-2 and TRBJ2-2, with TRBD2 identical over 15 bases. V lost 4 bases, J lost 5 bases, and 5 bases stayed unmatched. Germline V gene sequence: CDR1 SGHAT, CDR2 FQNNGV. The CDR3 is 17 amino acids.

This clonotype was observed at least ten times. The chain recombines TRBV6-1 with TRBJ2-2; 14 nucleotides align to TRBD2. Germline V gene sequence: CDR1 MNHNS, CDR2 SASEGT. The CDR3 totals 14 residues. The V gene end was trimmed by 6 bases and the J gene end by 6 bases; junction bases not matched to a gene: 0. The chain's CDR3 is CASRGLAGAGELFF. The CDR3 nucleotides are TGTGCCAGCAGGGGACTAGCGGGAGCCGGGGAGCTGTTTTTT.

This clonotype was found many times. This chain uses TRBV5-1 with TRBJ1-1, with a weak D call TRBD1 (5 bases). Trimming shortened V by 6 bases and J by 7 bases, and 16 bases separated the two germline ends. CDR1 is SGHRS, CDR2 YFSETQ, per germline. The CDR3 has 13 amino acids. The CDR3 nucleotides are TGCGCCAGCACACCTCGGGGCGCAAATGAAGCTTTCTTT. Protein sequence: CASTPRGANEAFF.

The chain couples TRBV30 to TRBJ1-2; the D gene is possibly TRBD1 (6 bases). Looked up from germline, CDR1 is GTSNPN and CDR2 is SVGIG (reference sequence). The CDR3 length is 14 residues. The V and J ends lost 1 base and 2 bases respectively, with 11 bases between them. CDR3 region: CAWSGYTGNYGYTF. For the CDR3, the DNA is TGTGCCTGGAGTGGCTATACAGGGAACTATGGCTACACCTTC.

Details on this clonotype: Given a much more abundant clone one base away, this may be a read error. The chain links TRBV7-3 to TRBJ2-5; 12 nucleotides agree with TRBD2. There are 15 residues in the CDR3. CDR1 and CDR2 (germline): SGHTA, FQGTGA. CDR3 bases: TGTGCCAGCAGCTCCTCGACTAGCGGGAGAGAGACCCGGTACTTC. This gives the protein CASSSSTSGRETRYF.

This clonotype was counted at least ten times. This chain uses TRBV24-1 with TRBJ2-5, with D uncertain. V lost 3 bases and J lost 5, with 9 bases in between. CDR1 KGHDR and CDR2 SFDVKD come from the germline V gene. The CDR3 totals 13 residues. For the CDR3, the DNA is TGTGCCACCAGTGATGGGTGGTCCGAGACCCAGTACTTC. It encodes CATSDGWSETQYF.

In this sample, this clonotype turned up a few times. The V and J genes are TRBV4-2 and TRBJ2-5; perhaps TRBD2 as D (5 bases). Germline V gene lookup returns CDR1 LGHNA and CDR2 YNFKEQ. Trimming removed 0 bases from V and 0 bases from J, with 11 bases in between. There are 16 residues in the CDR3. The CDR3 DNA reads TGTGCCAGCAGCCAAGAAAGGAGGCGGGACCAAGAGACCCAGTACTTC. Translating it yields CASSQERRRDQETQYF.

In its sample, this clonotype was seen a few times. The chain joins TRBV4-1 to TRBJ2-7; possibly TRBD1 or TRBD2 for D (6 bases each). The germline V and J ends were trimmed by 3 bases and 6 bases, with 18 bases remaining between them. This CDR3 region has 15 residues. Germline lookup yields CDR1 MGHRA and CDR2 YSYEKL. CDR3 region: CASSHRGLPGLEQYF. The DNA for the CDR3 is TGCGCCAGCAGCCACCGGGGGCTTCCCGGTCTCGAGCAGTACTTC.

This clonotype was recorded many times. The chain links TRBV19 to TRBJ2-7; D remains ambiguous. Per germline, CDR1 LNHDA and CDR2 SQIVND (reference sequence). The V end was cut by 0 bases, the J end by 3 bases, with 6 bases between. The CDR3 contains 13 residues. The CDR3 DNA reads TGTGCCAGTAGTATAGAAGGGTTCTACGAGCAGTACTTC. This translates into CASSIEGFYEQYF.